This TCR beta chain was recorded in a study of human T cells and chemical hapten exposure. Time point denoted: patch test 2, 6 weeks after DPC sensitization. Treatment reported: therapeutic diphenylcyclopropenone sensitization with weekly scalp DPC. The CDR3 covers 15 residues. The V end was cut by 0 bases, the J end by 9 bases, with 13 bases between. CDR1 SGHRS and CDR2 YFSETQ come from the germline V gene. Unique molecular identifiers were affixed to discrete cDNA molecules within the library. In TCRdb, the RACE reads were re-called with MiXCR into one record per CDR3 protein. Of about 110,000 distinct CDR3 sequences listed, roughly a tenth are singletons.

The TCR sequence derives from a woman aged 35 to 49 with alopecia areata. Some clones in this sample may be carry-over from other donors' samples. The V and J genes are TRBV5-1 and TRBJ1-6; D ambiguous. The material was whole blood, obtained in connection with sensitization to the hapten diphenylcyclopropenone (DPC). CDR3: CASSLDGFSTSPLHF. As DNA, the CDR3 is TGCGCCAGCAGCTTGGACGGGTTCAGTACTTCACCCCTCCACTTT.